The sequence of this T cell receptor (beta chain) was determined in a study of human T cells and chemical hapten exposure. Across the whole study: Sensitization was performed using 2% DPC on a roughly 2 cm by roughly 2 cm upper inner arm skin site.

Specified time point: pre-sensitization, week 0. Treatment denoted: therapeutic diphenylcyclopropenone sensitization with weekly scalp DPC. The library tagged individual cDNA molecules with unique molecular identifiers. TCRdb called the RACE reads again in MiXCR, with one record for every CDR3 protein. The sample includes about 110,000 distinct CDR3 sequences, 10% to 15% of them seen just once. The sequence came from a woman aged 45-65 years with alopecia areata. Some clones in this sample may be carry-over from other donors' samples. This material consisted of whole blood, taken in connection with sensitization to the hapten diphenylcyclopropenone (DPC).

CDR3 in amino acids: CASTPDRGEKLFF. The CDR3 DNA follows: TGTGCCAGCACCCCGGACAGGGGTGAAAAACTGTTTTTT. The chain couples TRBV7-2 to TRBJ1-4; 9 nucleotides line up with TRBD1. CDR1 and CDR2 (germline): SGHTA, FQGNSA. This CDR3 region has 13 residues. The junction had 4 bases not matched to a gene; V was cut back by 7 bases and J by 7 bases.